The rows below give T cell receptor beta chains drawn from one sample of a study of blood T cell repertoires in COVID-19. Using immunoSEQ multiplex PCR, the repertoire was profiled, and TCRdb retains in-frame clones only, with some absent. The sample lists around 260,000 clones, 80% to 90% occurring once. Sequencing was performed on peripheral blood. These receptors all stem from a man aged 25-45 years with active or convalescent COVID-19. The CDR3 runs from the conserved cysteine through the conserved F or W. Fields, in order: CDR3 DNA, CDR3 protein, D gene, V gene, J gene, clone size. The D gene is left open where the match is weak. Rows give clone size only sometimes, using once, few, many, or a class for an expanded clone.

CDR3 DNA: TGCGCCAGCAGCTTGAGGACAGGGACCTACGAGCAGTACTTC
CDR3 protein: CASSLRTGTYEQYF
D gene: TRBD1
V gene: TRBV5-1
J gene: TRBJ2-7
clone size: few

CDR3 DNA: TGTGCCAGCAGTTTACGACAGGGAAGTATCTACGAGCAGTACTTC
CDR3 protein: CASSLRQGSIYEQYF
D gene: TRBD1
V gene: TRBV27
J gene: TRBJ2-7
clone size: -

CDR3 DNA: TGTGCCAGCAGCGAAGGACGGATAGGACAGGGGGCCTACGAGCAGTACTTC
CDR3 protein: CASSEGRIGQGAYEQYF
D gene: TRBD1
V gene: TRBV2
J gene: TRBJ2-7
clone size: -

CDR3 DNA: TGTGCCAGCAGTTACGGCCAGTACTATGGCTACACCTTC
CDR3 protein: CASSYGQYYGYTF
D gene: -
V gene: TRBV6-5
J gene: TRBJ1-2
clone size: -

CDR3 DNA: TGTGCCAGCAAATGGGCTAGCGGGGGGGAGCAGTTCTTC
CDR3 protein: CASKWASGGEQFF
D gene: TRBD2
V gene: TRBV6-5
J gene: TRBJ2-1
clone size: many

CDR3 DNA: TGTGCCAGCAGTGTAGGGTTCGGGGGCTCTGGAAACACCATATATTTT
CDR3 protein: CASSVGFGGSGNTIYF
D gene: -
V gene: TRBV6-1
J gene: TRBJ1-3
clone size: -

CDR3 DNA: TGTGCCAGCAGCGCCGGGACAGGGTCCGGAAACATTCAGTACTTC
CDR3 protein: CASSAGTGSGNIQYF
D gene: TRBD1
V gene: TRBV9
J gene: TRBJ2-4
clone size: -

CDR3 DNA: TGCAGCGTAGGGGACAGGGCAGATGAAAAACTGTTTTTT
CDR3 protein: CSVGDRADEKLFF
D gene: TRBD1
V gene: TRBV29-1
J gene: TRBJ1-4
clone size: -

CDR3 DNA: TGTGCCAGCAGCCTCTCTGTCGAGTCTACGCAGTATTTT
CDR3 protein: CASSLSVESTQYF
D gene: -
V gene: TRBV12-3/TRBV12-4
J gene: TRBJ2-3
clone size: -

CDR3 DNA: TGTGCCAGCAGCCCCCCAGGGAACACTGAAGCTTTCTTT
CDR3 protein: CASSPPGNTEAFF
D gene: -
V gene: TRBV7-9
J gene: TRBJ1-1
clone size: -

CDR3 DNA: TGTGCCACCAGCAGAGATGGCGGGCCCACAGATACGCAGTATTTT
CDR3 protein: CATSRDGGPTDTQYF
D gene: -
V gene: TRBV15
J gene: TRBJ2-3
clone size: -

CDR3 DNA: TGTGCCAGCAGCCAAGTGGGGAGAAACTATGGCTACACCTTC
CDR3 protein: CASSQVGRNYGYTF
D gene: -
V gene: TRBV14
J gene: TRBJ1-2
clone size: -

CDR3 DNA: TGTGCCAGCAGGGATAGACAGGCACCAATGAACACTGAAGCTTTCTTT
CDR3 protein: CASRDRQAPMNTEAFF
D gene: -
V gene: TRBV13
J gene: TRBJ1-1
clone size: -

CDR3 DNA: TGTGCCAGCAGCCCCGCCCTTTATACAGGGGGCTACTACTACGAGCAGTACTTC
CDR3 protein: CASSPALYTGGYYYEQYF
D gene: TRBD1
V gene: TRBV6-2/TRBV6-3
J gene: TRBJ2-7
clone size: -

CDR3 DNA: TGTGCCAGCAGTGAAGCAACCGGGGGGGCAAATAGTGGCTACACCTTC
CDR3 protein: CASSEATGGANSGYTF
D gene: -
V gene: TRBV6-1
J gene: TRBJ1-2
clone size: -

CDR3 DNA: TGTGCCAGCAGCTCCACAGACCTCACCTACGAGCAGTACTTC
CDR3 protein: CASSSTDLTYEQYF
D gene: -
V gene: TRBV5-6
J gene: TRBJ2-7
clone size: -

CDR3 DNA: TGTGCCAGCAGCGTAGATGTGGGCATGAACACTGAAGCTTTCTTT
CDR3 protein: CASSVDVGMNTEAFF
D gene: -
V gene: TRBV9
J gene: TRBJ1-1
clone size: -

CDR3 DNA: TGTGCCAGCAGCCATGAGGGCCGTGAAGCTTTCTTT
CDR3 protein: CASSHEGREAFF
D gene: -
V gene: TRBV3-1/TRBV3-2
J gene: TRBJ1-1
clone size: -

CDR3 DNA: TGCGCCAGCAGGACGGGGAGCTCCTACGAGCAGTACTTC
CDR3 protein: CASRTGSSYEQYF
D gene: -
V gene: TRBV23-1
J gene: TRBJ2-7
clone size: -

CDR3 DNA: TGTGCCAGCAGCGTAGACGAGGGTGGTTACGAGCAGTACTTC
CDR3 protein: CASSVDEGGYEQYF
D gene: -
V gene: TRBV9
J gene: TRBJ2-7
clone size: once

CDR3 DNA: TGTGCCAGCAGCTTGGTCGTGCGCCTTGGCTACACCTTC
CDR3 protein: CASSLVVRLGYTF
D gene: -
V gene: TRBV5-8
J gene: TRBJ1-2
clone size: -

CDR3 DNA: TGTGCCAGCAGTTACTCGCCGACAGGCAGTTATAGCAATCAGCCCCAGCATTTT
CDR3 protein: CASSYSPTGSYSNQPQHF
D gene: -
V gene: TRBV6-2/TRBV6-3
J gene: TRBJ1-5
clone size: few

CDR3 DNA: TGTGCCAGCAGCTCCCACAGGGGCCGTTCTGGAAACACCATATATTTT
CDR3 protein: CASSSHRGRSGNTIYF
D gene: TRBD1
V gene: TRBV11-3
J gene: TRBJ1-3
clone size: -

CDR3 DNA: TGTGCCAGCAGTTACTCGACAGTCTACAATGAGCAGTTCTTC
CDR3 protein: CASSYSTVYNEQFF
D gene: -
V gene: TRBV6-5
J gene: TRBJ2-1
clone size: -

CDR3 DNA: TGTGCCAGCAGTTACTCGGGGGGCTCCTACAATGAGCAGTTCTTC
CDR3 protein: CASSYSGGSYNEQFF
D gene: -
V gene: TRBV6-5
J gene: TRBJ2-1
clone size: -

CDR3 DNA: TGTGCCAGAACTACCCAATCCGGGGGGGAGAGTCGTGGCTACACCTTC
CDR3 protein: CARTTQSGGESRGYTF
D gene: -
V gene: TRBV2
J gene: TRBJ1-2
clone size: -

CDR3 DNA: TGTGCCGGGGGACAGAGTAACTATGGCTACACCTTC
CDR3 protein: CAGGQSNYGYTF
D gene: TRBD1
V gene: TRBV2
J gene: TRBJ1-2
clone size: -

CDR3 DNA: TGTGCCAGCACCTCTGGGGGGGGACAAGAGACCCAGTACTTC
CDR3 protein: CASTSGGGQETQYF
D gene: TRBD2
V gene: TRBV9
J gene: TRBJ2-5
clone size: -

CDR3 DNA: TGTGCCAGCAGTTTTAGGAACACTGAAGCTTTCTTT
CDR3 protein: CASSFRNTEAFF
D gene: -
V gene: TRBV6-2/TRBV6-3
J gene: TRBJ1-1
clone size: -

CDR3 DNA: TGTGCCAGCAGCTTTTTCACTGGAAACACCATATATTTT
CDR3 protein: CASSFFTGNTIYF
D gene: -
V gene: TRBV13
J gene: TRBJ1-3
clone size: -

CDR3 DNA: TGTGCCAGCAGCGTAACAGAGACCGGAAACACCATATATTTT
CDR3 protein: CASSVTETGNTIYF
D gene: -
V gene: TRBV9
J gene: TRBJ1-3
clone size: once

CDR3 DNA: TGTGCCAGCAGCTCCGAGGGGGACAGCGGAAACACCATATATTTT
CDR3 protein: CASSSEGDSGNTIYF
D gene: TRBD1
V gene: TRBV11-2
J gene: TRBJ1-3
clone size: -

CDR3 DNA: TGTGCCACCCAATCCGGTTTGGGCCACTCCTACGAGCAGTACTTC
CDR3 protein: CATQSGLGHSYEQYF
D gene: -
V gene: TRBV7-2
J gene: TRBJ2-7
clone size: -

CDR3 DNA: TGCGCCAGTAGGCCCGGGACAAATACGAACTATGGCTACACCTTC
CDR3 protein: CASRPGTNTNYGYTF
D gene: -
V gene: TRBV5-1
J gene: TRBJ1-2
clone size: -

CDR3 DNA: TGTGCCAGCATAGGACAGGTTGAAGCTTTCTTT
CDR3 protein: CASIGQVEAFF
D gene: TRBD1
V gene: TRBV11-2
J gene: TRBJ1-1
clone size: -

CDR3 DNA: TGCGCCAGCAGCCATGATTTGTCAGGGGGCGCGAATGGCTACACCTTC
CDR3 protein: CASSHDLSGGANGYTF
D gene: TRBD1
V gene: TRBV4-3
J gene: TRBJ1-2
clone size: -

CDR3 DNA: TGCGCCAGCAGCTTGCAGGGGGCCAATGAGCAGTTCTTC
CDR3 protein: CASSLQGANEQFF
D gene: TRBD1
V gene: TRBV5-1
J gene: TRBJ2-1
clone size: few

CDR3 DNA: TGCGCCAGCAGCTTACAGGGAAAAGATACAGATACGCAGTATTTT
CDR3 protein: CASSLQGKDTDTQYF
D gene: -
V gene: TRBV4-1
J gene: TRBJ2-3
clone size: once

CDR3 DNA: TGCAGTGCTACTAGCGGGGAGACCCAGTACTTC
CDR3 protein: CSATSGETQYF
D gene: TRBD2
V gene: TRBV20-1
J gene: TRBJ2-5
clone size: -

CDR3 DNA: TGTGCCAGCAGCTTCTTACTGGACAGGTCTATGAACACTGAAGCTTTCTTT
CDR3 protein: CASSFLLDRSMNTEAFF
D gene: TRBD1
V gene: TRBV5-8
J gene: TRBJ1-1
clone size: -

CDR3 DNA: TGTGCCTGGAGCGGGGGGGGTGAGCAGTTCTTC
CDR3 protein: CAWSGGGEQFF
D gene: TRBD2
V gene: TRBV30
J gene: TRBJ2-1
clone size: -

CDR3 DNA: TGTGCCACCAGCAGCTTGTCGGACAGGGGTGATACCTTC
CDR3 protein: CATSSLSDRGDTF
D gene: TRBD1
V gene: TRBV15
J gene: TRBJ1-2
clone size: -

CDR3 DNA: TGTGCCAGCAGCAATACAGGGGGCGCGGATTCACCCCTCCACTTT
CDR3 protein: CASSNTGGADSPLHF
D gene: TRBD1
V gene: TRBV7-3
J gene: TRBJ1-6
clone size: -

CDR3 DNA: TGTGCCAGCAGTTCTCCTACAGGGCTAACTGAAAAACTGTTTTTT
CDR3 protein: CASSSPTGLTEKLFF
D gene: -
V gene: TRBV28
J gene: TRBJ1-4
clone size: -

CDR3 DNA: TGTGCCAGCAGCAAATTGGACTTCCGGGTACGATACGAGCAGTACTTC
CDR3 protein: CASSKLDFRVRYEQYF
D gene: -
V gene: TRBV21-1
J gene: TRBJ2-7
clone size: -

CDR3 DNA: TGTGCCAGCAGTTACGGAACCAGGGGCGGTAAACTGTTTTTT
CDR3 protein: CASSYGTRGGKLFF
D gene: -
V gene: TRBV6-5
J gene: TRBJ1-4
clone size: -

CDR3 DNA: TGTGCCAGCAGTATAAACAGTAATTCACCCCTCCACTTT
CDR3 protein: CASSINSNSPLHF
D gene: -
V gene: TRBV12-3/TRBV12-4
J gene: TRBJ1-6
clone size: -

CDR3 DNA: TGTGCCAGCAGTCACAGGGGCTCCTACGAGCAGTACTTC
CDR3 protein: CASSHRGSYEQYF
D gene: TRBD1
V gene: TRBV14
J gene: TRBJ2-7
clone size: -

CDR3 DNA: TGTGCCAGCAGCTTAAGCGCCAACAATGAGCAGTTCTTC
CDR3 protein: CASSLSANNEQFF
D gene: -
V gene: TRBV7-7
J gene: TRBJ2-1
clone size: -